This TCR beta chain was identified during a study of cytomegalovirus exposure and HLA in healthy donors. Germline CDR1 is SQVTM and CDR2 is ANQGSEA. The CDR3 extends over 13 amino acids. Comment on this clone: Its antigen is unknown.

13 Jbeta primers and 60 Vbeta primers were used for the PCR. The authors' processing: The authors later counted 70 million to 80 million unique TCR beta chains, 9 million to 14 million of them shared. The repertoire was sequenced with immunoSEQ multiplex PCR; TCRdb's copy has only in-frame clones and lacks some. V and J calls and clone size follow that table, whereas D and trimming were derived from the DNA. The sample carries nearly 95,000 clones, roughly two thirds recorded once. Overall study findings and caveats: An Asian-associated ancestry cluster reportedly showed fewer N-insertions than the approximately 630-donor mean in a later analysis. The study designated fewer than 200 TCR beta chains cytomegalovirus-associated.

The source of this sequence is a woman aged 25 to 39 in good health and CMV-seronegative. V and J are TRBV29-1 and TRBJ2-1, with 8 nucleotides matching TRBD2. Material: PBMCs. This CDR3 reads CSKAGTRMGEQFF. Written as DNA, the CDR3 is TGCAGTAAAGCCGGGACTAGGATGGGTGAGCAGTTCTTC.